The 24 T cell receptor beta chains listed next were all sequenced from one sample in a study of Ad26.COV2.S vaccination and SARS-CoV-2 variants. The data were produced by immunoSEQ multiplex PCR, yet TCRdb's version contains in-frame clones alone and is incomplete. In the table there are about 680,000 clones, more than 80% of which are singletons. As for treatment: roughly 19 received Ad26.COV2.S at low or high dose, single or two shots; several received placebo; per-sample allocation not given. The samples were gathered on day 63 after the first injection of vaccine or placebo. The starting material was peripheral blood, obtained in a trial of Ad26.COV2.S vaccine versus placebo. These receptors originate from a person aged 18-65 years who received the Ad26.COV2.S COVID-19 vaccine or a placebo.

The chain recombines TRBV24-1 with TRBJ2-1; 8 bases map to TRBD1. The CDR3 covers 14 residues. The J segment lost 9 bases and the V segment lost 9 bases, leaving 12 bases of the junction unmatched. The germline gives CDR1 KGHDR, CDR2 SFDVKD. CDR3 DNA: TGTGCCACCGGAGCCGGACAGGGTGCGGGTGAGCAGTTCTTC. Residues: CATGAGQGAGEQFF.

The rearrangement uses TRBV19 and TRBJ1-4; D gene uncertain. The CDR3 runs to 14 residues. The V gene's germline CDR1 is LNHDA and CDR2 SQIVND (reference sequence). Deletions cut 6 bases from V and 4 bases from J, with 12 bases between. DNA of the CDR3: TGTGCCAGTAGGAGCCGGGGAATTAATGAAAAACTGTTTTTT. Residues: CASRSRGINEKLFF.

CDR3 in DNA: TGTGCCAGCAGTTACGGGGGACAGGGGGCAATTGAGCAGTTCTTC. Translation: CASSYGGQGAIEQFF. The V gene is TRBV6-2 or TRBV6-3, the J gene TRBJ2-1; 12 bases align to TRBD1. V trimming: 2 bases; J trimming: 9 bases; junction bases outside the gene matches: 5. The CDR3 spans 15 residues. CDR1 is MNHEY, CDR2 SVGEGT, per germline.

This clone was recorded only once. The sample contains more than one DNA sequence encoding this CDR3. The chain joins TRBV9 to TRBJ2-7, with D maybe TRBD2 (5 bases). Trimming shortened V by 0 bases and J by 3 bases, and 7 bases separated the two germline ends. CDR1 SGDLS and CDR2 YYNGEE come from the germline V gene. This CDR3 is built from 13 residues. CDR3 loop: CASSVGGSYEQYF. DNA of the CDR3: TGTGCCAGCAGCGTAGGTGGGAGCTACGAGCAGTACTTC.

On this clone itself: The same CDR3 also results from other DNA sequences found in this sample. This chain connects TRBV6-5 to TRBJ2-7; D is unclear. The CDR3 loop spans 13 amino acids. Trimming took off 0 bases at V and 4 bases at J, with 7 bases between the two ends. Germline V gene lookup returns CDR1 MNHEY and CDR2 SVGAGI. The CDR3 sequence is CASSYSSSYEQYF. Here the CDR3 DNA reads TGTGCCAGCAGTTACTCGTCGTCGTACGAGCAGTACTTC.

The chain joins TRBV7-2 to TRBJ2-7; 10 positions match TRBD1. Trimming took 6 bases from V and 3 from J; bases not matched to a gene: 11. Germline CDR1 and CDR2: SGHTA and FQGNSA. The CDR3 length is 16 residues. CDR3 residues: CASSLGWDRGNYEQYF. CDR3 coding DNA: TGTGCCAGCAGTCTAGGGTGGGACAGGGGAAACTACGAGCAGTACTTC.

The chain employs TRBV5-1 and TRBJ2-1; TRBD1 matches at 7 bases. Germline CDR1 reads SGHRS; CDR2 reads YFSETQ. This CDR3 comprises 17 residues. The ends lost 0 bases at V and 6 bases at J; junction bases unmatched: 12. The DNA of the CDR3 is TGCGCCAGCAGCTTGGATATTTCCGGGACAGTTACCAATGAGCAGTTCTTC. The encoded protein is CASSLDISGTVTNEQFF. The variable domain in full, completed from reference TRBV5-1 and TRBJ2-1, reads KAGVTQTPRYLIKTRGQQVTLSCSPISGHRSVSWYQQTPGQGLQFLFEYFSETQRNKGNFPGRFSGRQFSNSRSEMNVSTLELGDSALYLCASSLDISGTVTNEQFFGPGTRLTVL.

The chain is built from TRBV7-2 and TRBJ1-6; 11 positions agree with TRBD1. Unmatched junction bases numbered 5, after V lost 5 bases and J lost 8 bases. Germline CDR1 is SGHTA and CDR2 is FQGNSA. The CDR3 extends over 15 amino acids. This chain's CDR3 is CASSRRTGGDSPLHF. The CDR3 bases are TGTGCCAGCAGCCGCCGGACAGGGGGCGATTCACCCCTCCACTTT.

This chain joins TRBV29-1 and TRBJ2-5, with 8 bases matching TRBD1. The V gene's germline CDR1 is SQVTM and CDR2 ANQGSEA. J gave up 5 bases and V 5 bases, and 10 bases lay outside the gene matches. The CDR3 has 14 amino acids. The CDR3 DNA is TGCAGCGTTTCTATAGGACAGGGTATTGAGACCCAGTACTTC. Protein sequence: CSVSIGQGIETQYF.

The V and J genes are TRBV7-6 and TRBJ2-1; D is undetermined. CDR1 is SGHVS, CDR2 FNYEAQ, per germline. Trimming cost V 1 base and J 7 bases, with 2 bases left between them. The CDR3 runs to 11 residues. For the CDR3, the DNA is TGTGCCAGCAGCTTAGGAAATGAGCAGTTCTTC. Translating gives CASSLGNEQFF.

The CDR3 reads CASSQGRTGVYEQYF. The CDR3 DNA follows: TGCGCCAGCAGCCAAGGAAGGACAGGGGTTTACGAGCAGTACTTC. This chain uses TRBV4-1 with TRBJ2-7; 9 nucleotides match TRBD1. Per germline, CDR1 MGHRA and CDR2 YSYEKL. J gave up 4 bases and V 1 base, and 5 bases lay outside the gene matches. The CDR3 totals 15 residues.

This chain joins TRBV3-1 (or the pseudogene TRBV3-2) and TRBJ1-1; possibly TRBD1 for D (5 bases). This CDR3 has 16 residues. Trimming left V 0 bases short and J 9 bases short, with 20 bases between. The germline gives CDR1 LGHDT, CDR2 YNNKEL (reference sequence). This CDR3 reads CASSQDPWGGGVKAFF. The CDR3 nucleotides are TGTGCCAGCAGCCAAGATCCTTGGGGGGGAGGAGTAAAAGCTTTCTTT.

The gene calls are TRBV27 and TRBJ2-2, with D uncertain. Germline CDR1 reads MNHEY; CDR2 reads SMNVEV (reference sequence). The ends were cut back, 5 bases at V and 1 base at J, with 2 bases in the middle. The CDR3 is 12 amino acids. The CDR3 here is CASSQNTGELFF. The CDR3 nucleotides are TGTGCCAGCAGTCAGAACACCGGGGAGCTGTTTTTT.

The J gene is TRBJ1-2, the V gene TRBV30, with 9 bases matching TRBD1. The CDR3 consists of 13 residues. With V trimmed by 4 bases and J by 5 bases, 5 bases remained unmatched. In germline, CDR1 is GTSNPN, CDR2 SVGIG (reference sequence). DNA for the CDR3: TGTGCCTGGAACAGGGGGCTGGGGTATGGCTACACCTTC. This gives the protein CAWNRGLGYGYTF.

The J gene is TRBJ1-6, the V gene TRBV3-1 (or the pseudogene TRBV3-2), with a weak D call TRBD1 (5 bases). CDR1 is LGHDT, CDR2 YNNKEL, per germline (reference sequence). V lost 0 bases and J 8 bases, leaving 14 bases between the germline ends. The CDR3 has 16 residues. The DNA of the CDR3 is TGTGCCAGCAGCCAAGATCTTGGGACTGCCGATTCACCCCTCCACTTT. This gives the protein CASSQDLGTADSPLHF.

The chain couples TRBV5-1 to TRBJ2-1, with a weak D call TRBD2 (6 bases). V gave up 8 bases and J gave up 5 bases, with 23 bases separating them. CDR1 is SGHRS, CDR2 YFSETQ, per germline. The length of the CDR3 is 16 residues. The CDR3 DNA follows: TGCGCCAGTTCAATCTTGCCTCGGGGAGGAGACAATGAGCAGTTCTTC. It encodes CASSILPRGGDNEQFF.

V gene TRBV5-1 combines with J gene TRBJ2-1; D is perhaps TRBD1 (5 bases). CDR1 and CDR2 (germline): SGHRS, YFSETQ. Trimming shortened V by 1 base and J by 5 bases, and 13 bases separated the two germline ends. This CDR3 contains 15 residues. CDR3 region: CASSLQGIVNNEQFF. In nucleotides, the CDR3 is TGCGCCAGCAGCTTGCAGGGAATTGTGAACAATGAGCAGTTCTTC.

The rearrangement joins TRBV18 to TRBJ1-5, with D uncertain. Germline V CDR1 and CDR2: KGHSH, LQKENI. With 1 base removed from V and 8 bases from J, the gap between germline ends came to 9 bases. The CDR3 runs to 13 residues. The CDR3 region is CASSPRALEPQHF. For the CDR3, the DNA is TGTGCCAGCTCACCACGTGCCCTAGAGCCCCAGCATTTT.

V usage is TRBV6-2 or TRBV6-3 and J usage is TRBJ2-3; either TRBD1 or TRBD2 may supply D (6 bases each). Trimming shortened V by 3 bases and J by 8 bases, and 9 bases separated the two germline ends. The V gene's germline CDR1 is MNHEY and CDR2 SVGEGT. The CDR3 is 12 residues long. CDR3 protein: CASSYGGPTQYF. CDR3 nucleotide sequence: TGTGCCAGCAGTTATGGGGGGCCTACGCAGTATTTT.

DNA of the CDR3: TGTGCCAGCTCATCTATCTCTGGACAGGCTGAAGCTTTCTTT. This sequence encodes CASSSISGQAEAFF. The chain joins TRBV18 to TRBJ1-1; the match to TRBD1 covers 7 bases. With V trimmed by 5 bases and J by 6 bases, 9 bases remained unmatched. Per the germline V gene, CDR1 is KGHSH and CDR2 is LQKENI. This CDR3 spans 14 amino acids.

This rearrangement joins TRBV12-3 or TRBV12-4 to TRBJ1-4; the D gene is possibly TRBD1 (5 bases). V dropped 6 bases and J dropped 7 bases, with 12 bases sitting between them. The CDR3 loop spans 13 amino acids. The CDR3 sequence: CASSPGQGEKLFF. The CDR3 DNA follows: TGTGCCAGCAGCCCTGGCCAGGGTGAAAAACTGTTTTTT.

In its sample, this clone was seen once. This chain links TRBV27 with TRBJ1-2, with 8 bases matching TRBD1. This CDR3 region has 15 residues. V trimming: 5 bases; J trimming: 2 bases; junction bases outside the gene matches: 7. Germline assignment: CDR1 MNHEY and CDR2 SMNVEV (reference sequence). The CDR3 region has the DNA TGTGCCAGCAGTCGGTTGGGACAGGAGAACTATGGCTACACCTTC. Encoded protein: CASSRLGQENYGYTF.

The chain has TRBV4-3 and TRBJ1-1; the D gene is possibly TRBD1 (5 bases). Trimming took off 1 base at V and 1 base at J, with 10 bases between the two ends. From germline, CDR1 is LGHNA and CDR2 YSLEER. The CDR3 runs to 15 residues. DNA of the CDR3: TGCGCCAGCAGCCAAGGGGCAGGGCGGAACACTGAAGCTTTCTTT. Its translation: CASSQGAGRNTEAFF.

The chain combines TRBV30 with TRBJ2-7; D uncertain. There are 10 residues in the CDR3. The V and J ends lost 5 bases and 4 bases respectively, with 6 bases between them. Germline assignment: CDR1 GTSNPN and CDR2 SVGIG (reference sequence). CDR3 nucleotides: TGTGCCTGGGGGATTTACGAGCAGTACTTC. Translated: CAWGIYEQYF.